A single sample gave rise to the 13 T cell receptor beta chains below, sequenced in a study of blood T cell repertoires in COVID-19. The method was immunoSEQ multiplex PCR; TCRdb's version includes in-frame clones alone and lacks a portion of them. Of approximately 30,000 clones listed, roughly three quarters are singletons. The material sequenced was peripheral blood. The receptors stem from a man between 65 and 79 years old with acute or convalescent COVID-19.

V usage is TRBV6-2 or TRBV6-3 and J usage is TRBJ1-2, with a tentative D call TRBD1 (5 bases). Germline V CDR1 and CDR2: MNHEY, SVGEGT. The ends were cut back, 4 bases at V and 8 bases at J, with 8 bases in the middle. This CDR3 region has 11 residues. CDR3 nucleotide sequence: TGTGCCAGCAGTTCAGGGAGGGGCTACACCTTC. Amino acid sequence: CASSSGRGYTF.

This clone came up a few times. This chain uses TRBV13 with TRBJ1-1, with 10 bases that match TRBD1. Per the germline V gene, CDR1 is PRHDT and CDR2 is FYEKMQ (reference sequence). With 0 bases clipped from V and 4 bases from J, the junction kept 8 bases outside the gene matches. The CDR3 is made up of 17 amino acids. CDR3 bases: TGTGCCAGCAGCTTAGGCCATGGGAGGACAGGGGGCACTGAAGCTTTCTTT. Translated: CASSLGHGRTGGTEAFF.

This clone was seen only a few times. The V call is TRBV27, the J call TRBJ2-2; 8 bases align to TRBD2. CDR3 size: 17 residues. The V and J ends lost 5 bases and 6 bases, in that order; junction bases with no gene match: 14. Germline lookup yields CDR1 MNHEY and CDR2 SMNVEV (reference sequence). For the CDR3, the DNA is TGTGCCAGCAGTCGTTCTCCGGGAGGGAGTAGAGCCGGGGAGCTGTTTTTT. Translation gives CASSRSPGGSRAGELFF.

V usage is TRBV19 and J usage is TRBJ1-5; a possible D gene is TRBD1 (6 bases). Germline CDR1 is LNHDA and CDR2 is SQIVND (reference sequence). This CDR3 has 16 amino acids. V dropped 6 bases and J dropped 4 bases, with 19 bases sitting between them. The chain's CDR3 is CASRVRTETGNQPQHF. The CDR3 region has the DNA TGTGCCAGTAGGGTCCGGACAGAGACGGGGAATCAGCCCCAGCATTTT.

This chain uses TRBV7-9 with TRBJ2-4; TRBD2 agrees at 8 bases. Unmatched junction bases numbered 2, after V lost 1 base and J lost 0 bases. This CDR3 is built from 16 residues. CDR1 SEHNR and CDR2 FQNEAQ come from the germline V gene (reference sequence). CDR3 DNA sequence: TGTGCCAGCAGCTTAGTAGCGGGGCTAGCCAAAAACATTCAGTACTTC. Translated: CASSLVAGLAKNIQYF.

The CDR3 loop is CASSRLAYEQYF. The DNA for the CDR3 is TGTGCCAGCAGTCGACTAGCATACGAGCAGTACTTC. The chain joins TRBV6-2 or TRBV6-3 to TRBJ2-7; TRBD2 agrees at 7 bases. This CDR3 is built from 12 residues. Germline CDR1 reads MNHEY; CDR2 reads SVGEGT. V was clipped by 5 bases and J by 4 bases; unmatched bases: 2.

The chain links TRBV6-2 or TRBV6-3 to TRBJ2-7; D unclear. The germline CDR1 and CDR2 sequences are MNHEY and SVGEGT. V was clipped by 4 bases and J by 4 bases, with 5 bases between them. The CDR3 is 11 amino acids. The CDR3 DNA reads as TGTGCCAGCAGTTCCCCTTACGAGCAGTACTTC. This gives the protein CASSSPYEQYF.

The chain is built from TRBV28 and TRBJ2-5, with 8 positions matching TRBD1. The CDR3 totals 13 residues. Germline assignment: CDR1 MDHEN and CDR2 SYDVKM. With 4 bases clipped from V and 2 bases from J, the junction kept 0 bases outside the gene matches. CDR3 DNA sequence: TGTGCCAGCAGTTGGACAGGGCAAGAGACCCAGTACTTC. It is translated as CASSWTGQETQYF.

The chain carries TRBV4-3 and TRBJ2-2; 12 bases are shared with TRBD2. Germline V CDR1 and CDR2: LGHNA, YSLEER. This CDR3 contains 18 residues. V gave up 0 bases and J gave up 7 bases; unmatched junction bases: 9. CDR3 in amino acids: CASSQDPLAGGYSGELFF. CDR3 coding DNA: TGCGCCAGCAGCCAAGATCCACTAGCGGGGGGTTACAGCGGGGAGCTGTTTTTT.

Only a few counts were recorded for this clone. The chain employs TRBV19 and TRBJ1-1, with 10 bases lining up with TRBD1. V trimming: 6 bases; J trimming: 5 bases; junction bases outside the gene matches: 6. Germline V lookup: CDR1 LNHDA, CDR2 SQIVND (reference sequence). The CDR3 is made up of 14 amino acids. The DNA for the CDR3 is TGTGCCAGTAGGCGACAGGGGGCGGTTACTGAAGCTTTCTTT. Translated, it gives CASRRQGAVTEAFF.

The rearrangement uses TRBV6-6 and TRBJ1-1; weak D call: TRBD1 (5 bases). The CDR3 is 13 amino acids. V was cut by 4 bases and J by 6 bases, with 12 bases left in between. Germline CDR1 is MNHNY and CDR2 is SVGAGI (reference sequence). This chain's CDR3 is CASSWQGRAEAFF. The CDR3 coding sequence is TGTGCCAGCAGTTGGCAGGGTCGGGCTGAAGCTTTCTTT.

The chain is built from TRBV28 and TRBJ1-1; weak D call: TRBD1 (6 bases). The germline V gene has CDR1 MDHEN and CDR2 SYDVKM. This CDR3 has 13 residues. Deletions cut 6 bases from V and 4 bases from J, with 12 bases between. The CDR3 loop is CASRSTGSTEAFF. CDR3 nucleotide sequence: TGTGCCAGCAGGTCTACAGGGAGCACTGAAGCTTTCTTT.

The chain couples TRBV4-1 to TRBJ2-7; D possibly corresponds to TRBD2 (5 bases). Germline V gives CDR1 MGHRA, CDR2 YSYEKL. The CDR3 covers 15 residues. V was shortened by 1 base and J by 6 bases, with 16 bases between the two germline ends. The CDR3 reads CASSQVSGNLIEQYF. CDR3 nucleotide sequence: TGCGCCAGCAGCCAAGTTTCGGGGAACCTGATCGAGCAGTACTTC.